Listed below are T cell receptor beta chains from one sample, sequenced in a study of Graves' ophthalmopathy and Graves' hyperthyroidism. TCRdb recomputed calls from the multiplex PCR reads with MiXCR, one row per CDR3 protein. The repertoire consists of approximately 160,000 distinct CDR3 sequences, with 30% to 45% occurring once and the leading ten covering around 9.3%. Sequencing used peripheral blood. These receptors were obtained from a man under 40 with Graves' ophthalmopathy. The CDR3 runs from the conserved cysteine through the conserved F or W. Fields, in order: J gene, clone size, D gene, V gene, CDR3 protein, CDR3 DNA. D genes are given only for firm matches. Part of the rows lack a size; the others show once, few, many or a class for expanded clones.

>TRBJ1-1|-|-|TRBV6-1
CASSEGGLSTEAFF
TGTGCCAGCAGTGAAGGGGGCTTAAGCACTGAAGCTTTCTTT
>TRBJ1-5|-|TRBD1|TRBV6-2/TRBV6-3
CASTLGGQGGQPQHF
TGTGCCAGCACCCTAGGAGGACAGGGGGGTCAGCCCCAGCATTTT
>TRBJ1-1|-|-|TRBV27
CASSLKPTGEAFF
TGTGCCAGCAGTTTAAAGCCGACGGGTGAAGCTTTCTTT
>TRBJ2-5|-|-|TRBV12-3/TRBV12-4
CASREQGRETQYF
TGTGCCAGCAGGGAGCAGGGGAGAGAGACCCAGTACTTC
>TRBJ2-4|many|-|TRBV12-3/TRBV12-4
CASSLPAAGWLAKNIQYF
TGTGCCAGCAGTTTACCTGCGGCCGGGTGGCTAGCCAAAAACATTCAGTACTTC
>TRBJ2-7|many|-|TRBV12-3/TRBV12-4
CASSLGPFEQYF
TGTGCCAGCAGTTTAGGGCCTTTTGAGCAGTACTTC
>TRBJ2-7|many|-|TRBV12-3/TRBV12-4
CASSGPHEQYF
TGTGCCAGCAGTGGACCCCACGAGCAGTACTTC
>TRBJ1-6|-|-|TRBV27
CASSVGGDNSPLHF
TGTGCCAGCAGCGTAGGGGGGGATAATTCACCCCTCCACTTT
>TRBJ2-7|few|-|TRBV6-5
CASSFLPTYEQYF
TGTGCCAGCAGTTTTCTCCCCACCTACGAGCAGTACTTC
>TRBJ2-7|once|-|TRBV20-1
CSARPASYEQYF
TGCAGTGCTAGACCAGCCTCCTACGAGCAGTACTTC
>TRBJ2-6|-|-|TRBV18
CASSPPSSGANVLTF
TGTGCCAGCTCACCCCCCAGCTCTGGGGCCAACGTCCTGACTTTC
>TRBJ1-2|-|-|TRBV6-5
CASSSTPNYGYTF
TGTGCCAGCAGTTCCACACCTAACTATGGCTACACCTTC
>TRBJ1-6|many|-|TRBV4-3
CASSQDSLIRSPLHF
TGCGCCAGCAGCCAAGATTCCCTCATAAGATCACCCCTCCACTTT
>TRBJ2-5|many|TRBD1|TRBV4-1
CASSQDRTGGQETQYF
TGCGCCAGCAGCCAAGACCGGACAGGTGGCCAAGAGACCCAGTACTTC
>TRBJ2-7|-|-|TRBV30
CAWSLNRAEQYF
TGTGCCTGGAGCCTAAACAGGGCCGAGCAGTACTTC
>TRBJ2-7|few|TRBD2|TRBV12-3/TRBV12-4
CASKTSGKPEQYF
TGTGCCAGCAAGACTAGCGGGAAACCCGAGCAGTACTTC
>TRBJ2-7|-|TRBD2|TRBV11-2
CASSLGLAEINLGYEQYF
TGTGCCAGCAGCCTAGGACTAGCGGAGATCAACCTGGGTTACGAGCAGTACTTC
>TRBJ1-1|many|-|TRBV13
CASSPGMRFF
TGTGCCAGCAGCCCCGGGATGAGGTTCTTT
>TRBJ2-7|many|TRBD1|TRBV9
CASSAWDRVDYEQYF
TGTGCCAGCAGCGCGTGGGACAGGGTCGACTACGAGCAGTACTTC
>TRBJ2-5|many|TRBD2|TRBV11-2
CASSLGRLAGQETQYF
TGTGCCAGCAGCTTGGGACGACTAGCTGGGCAAGAGACCCAGTACTTC
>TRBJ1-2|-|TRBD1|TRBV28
CASRGGQGTYGYTF
TGTGCCAGCAGAGGGGGACAGGGGACCTATGGCTACACCTTC
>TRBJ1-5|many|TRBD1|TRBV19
CASSKTGGVAQPQHF
TGTGCCAGTAGTAAAACAGGGGGCGTCGCTCAGCCCCAGCATTTT
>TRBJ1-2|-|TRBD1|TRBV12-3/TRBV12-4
CASSPGTGGSGYTF
TGTGCCAGCAGTCCCGGGACAGGGGGTTCTGGCTACACCTTC
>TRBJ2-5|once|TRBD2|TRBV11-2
CASSRVPGLAGGKYQETQYF
TGTGCCAGCAGCCGAGTACCGGGACTAGCGGGAGGAAAATACCAAGAGACCCAGTACTTC
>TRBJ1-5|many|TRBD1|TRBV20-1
CSARETGGIGNQPQHF
TGCAGTGCTAGAGAGACAGGGGGCATTGGCAATCAGCCCCAGCATTTT
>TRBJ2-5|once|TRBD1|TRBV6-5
CASSWARTGGPPETQYF
TGTGCCAGCAGTTGGGCCCGGACAGGGGGCCCTCCGGAGACCCAGTACTTC
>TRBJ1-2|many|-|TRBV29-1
CSVGGGAGGYTF
TGCAGCGTTGGCGGGGGCGCCGGTGGCTACACCTTC
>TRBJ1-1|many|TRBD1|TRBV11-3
CASSLGQRGEAFF
TGTGCCAGCAGCCTGGGACAGAGAGGTGAAGCTTTCTTT
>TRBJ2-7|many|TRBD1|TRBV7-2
CASSTSGTGAYEQYF
TGTGCCAGCAGTACCTCCGGGACAGGAGCCTACGAGCAGTACTTC
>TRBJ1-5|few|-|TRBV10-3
CAVAPTADQPQHF
TGTGCCGTTGCTCCGACAGCGGATCAGCCCCAGCATTTT
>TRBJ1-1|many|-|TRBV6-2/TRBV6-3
CASSGQLNTEAFF
TGTGCCAGCAGTGGACAGCTGAACACTGAAGCTTTCTTT
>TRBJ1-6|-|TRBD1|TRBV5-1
CASSLSGQGTNSPLHF
TGCGCCAGCAGCTTATCGGGACAGGGTACAAATTCACCCCTCCACTTT
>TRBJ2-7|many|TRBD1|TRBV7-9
CASSSGGEQYF
TGTGCCAGCAGCTCAGGGGGCGAGCAGTACTTC
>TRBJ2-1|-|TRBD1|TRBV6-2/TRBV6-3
CASSYKTGKFF
TGTGCCAGCAGTTATAAGACAGGGAAGTTCTTC